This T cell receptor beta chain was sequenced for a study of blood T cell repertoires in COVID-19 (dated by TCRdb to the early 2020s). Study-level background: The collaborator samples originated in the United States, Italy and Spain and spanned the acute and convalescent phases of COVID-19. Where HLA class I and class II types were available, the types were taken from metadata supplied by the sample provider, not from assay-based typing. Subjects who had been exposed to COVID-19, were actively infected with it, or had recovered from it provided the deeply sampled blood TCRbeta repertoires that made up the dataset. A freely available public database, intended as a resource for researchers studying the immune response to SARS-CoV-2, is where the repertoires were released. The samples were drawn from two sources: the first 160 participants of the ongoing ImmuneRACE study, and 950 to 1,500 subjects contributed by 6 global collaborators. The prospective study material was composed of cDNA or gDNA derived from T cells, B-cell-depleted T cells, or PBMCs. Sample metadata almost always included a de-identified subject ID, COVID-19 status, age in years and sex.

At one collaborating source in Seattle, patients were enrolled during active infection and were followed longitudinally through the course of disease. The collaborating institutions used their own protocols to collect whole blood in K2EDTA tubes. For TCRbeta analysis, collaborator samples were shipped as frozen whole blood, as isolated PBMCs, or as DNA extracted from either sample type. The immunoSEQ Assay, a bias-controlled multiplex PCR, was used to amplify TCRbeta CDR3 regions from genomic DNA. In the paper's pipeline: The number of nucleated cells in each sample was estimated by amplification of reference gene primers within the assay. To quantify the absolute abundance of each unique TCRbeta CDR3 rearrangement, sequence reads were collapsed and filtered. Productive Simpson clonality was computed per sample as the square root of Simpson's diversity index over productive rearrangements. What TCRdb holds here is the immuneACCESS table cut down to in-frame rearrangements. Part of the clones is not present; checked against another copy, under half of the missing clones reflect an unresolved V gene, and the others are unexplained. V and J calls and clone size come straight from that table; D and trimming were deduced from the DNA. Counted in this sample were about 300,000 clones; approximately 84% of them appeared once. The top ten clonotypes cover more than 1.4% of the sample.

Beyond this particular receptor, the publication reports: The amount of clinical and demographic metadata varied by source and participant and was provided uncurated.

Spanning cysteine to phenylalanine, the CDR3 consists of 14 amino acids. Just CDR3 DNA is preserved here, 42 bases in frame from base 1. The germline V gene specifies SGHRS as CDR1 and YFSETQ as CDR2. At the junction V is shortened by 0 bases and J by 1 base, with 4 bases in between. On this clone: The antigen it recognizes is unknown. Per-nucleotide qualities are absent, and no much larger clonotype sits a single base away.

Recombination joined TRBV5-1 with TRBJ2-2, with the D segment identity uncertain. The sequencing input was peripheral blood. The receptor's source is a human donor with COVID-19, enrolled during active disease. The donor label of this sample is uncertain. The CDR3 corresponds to CASSLVMNTGELFF. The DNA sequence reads TGCGCCAGCAGCTTGGTAATGAACACCGGGGAGCTGTTTTTT.